The next 19 T cell receptor beta chains were all read from a single sample in a study of blood T cell repertoires in COVID-19. The table came from immunoSEQ multiplex PCR; TCRdb's copy has only in-frame clones and leaves some out. This sample has about 97,000 clones, with around 87% found just once. The sample taken for sequencing was peripheral blood. These receptor sequences come from a young woman with acute or convalescent COVID-19.

This clone was found once. The chain couples TRBV27 to TRBJ1-4; no definite D call. Germline assignment: CDR1 MNHEY and CDR2 SMNVEV (reference sequence). This CDR3 comprises 14 residues. V was shortened by 8 bases and J by 0 bases, with 10 bases between the two germline ends. The CDR3 coding sequence is TGTGCCAGCCGGTCGTCTGCAACTAATGAAAAACTGTTTTTT. Its translation: CASRSSATNEKLFF.

This chain connects TRBV7-8 to TRBJ1-5; D uncertain. The CDR3 has 13 amino acids. Germline lookup yields CDR1 SGHVS and CDR2 FQNEAQ. The ends were cut back, 8 bases at V and 4 bases at J, with 12 bases in the middle. CDR3: CASGAGSNQPQHF. CDR3 bases: TGTGCCAGCGGTGCGGGTTCTAATCAGCCCCAGCATTTT.

CDR3 nucleotides: TGTGCCAGCAGTCTACCCTTCAAGGAGGCTTTCTTT. Translated, it gives CASSLPFKEAFF. The chain couples TRBV12-3 or TRBV12-4 to TRBJ1-1; D is unresolved. The length of the CDR3 is 12 residues. V lost 5 bases and J lost 11, with 15 bases in between.

CDR3 nucleotide sequence: TGTGCCAGCACGGCGAACACCGGGGAGCTGTTTTTT. It specifies CASTANTGELFF. The V and J genes are TRBV7-3 and TRBJ2-2; no clear D. The germline V gene has CDR1 SGHTA and CDR2 FQGTGA. CDR3 length: 12 amino acids. V lost 7 bases to trimming and J lost 0 bases, with 3 bases between them.

V is TRBV7-3 and J is TRBJ2-1; D gene uncertain. V was clipped by 1 base and J by 3 bases, with 7 bases between them. The CDR3 is 14 residues long. CDR1 and CDR2 from the germline V gene are SGHTA and FQGTGA. For the CDR3, the DNA is TGTGCCAGCAGCTTAATCCCTAGCTACAATGAGCAGTTCTTC. Its translation is CASSLIPSYNEQFF.

J is TRBJ2-1 and V is TRBV5-1, with a weak D call TRBD1 (5 bases). Deletions cut 3 bases from V and 5 bases from J, with 9 bases between. The CDR3 is 13 amino acids. Germline-derived CDR1 and CDR2 are SGHRS and YFSETQ. In DNA form, the CDR3 reads TGCGCCAGCAGCTACGACAGCAACAATGAGCAGTTCTTC. Amino acids: CASSYDSNNEQFF.

This clone was counted at least ten times. The rearrangement joins TRBV19 to TRBJ2-3, with TRBD2 matching over 10 bases. The CDR3 length is 14 residues. The V segment lost 4 bases and the J segment 7 bases; nucleotides outside the gene matches: 5. In germline, CDR1 is LNHDA, CDR2 SQIVND (reference sequence). The CDR3 is CASSRAGGPYTQYF. CDR3 DNA: TGTGCCAGTAGTAGAGCGGGGGGGCCATATACGCAGTATTTT.

V is TRBV7-8 and J is TRBJ2-1, with D maybe TRBD2 (6 bases). The CDR3 length is 15 residues. Trimming removed 5 bases at V and 6 bases at J, with 17 bases between. Germline V gene sequence: CDR1 SGHVS, CDR2 FQNEAQ. DNA for the CDR3: TGTGCCAGCAGCCCGTTTGGGCGGGGCGGCAATGAGCAGTTCTTC. Translating it yields CASSPFGRGGNEQFF.

The chain couples TRBV4-1 to TRBJ2-3; the match to TRBD2 covers 11 bases. This CDR3 contains 15 residues. Unmatched junction bases numbered 3, after V lost 1 base and J lost 6 bases. The germline V gene encodes CDR1 MGHRA and CDR2 YSYEKL. The chain's CDR3 is CASSQVGLAADTQYF. CDR3 sequence (DNA): TGCGCCAGCAGCCAAGTGGGACTAGCGGCTGATACGCAGTATTTT.

The chain carries TRBV19 and TRBJ1-2; D is ambiguous. The CDR3 spans 12 residues. The germline V gene encodes CDR1 LNHDA and CDR2 SQIVND (reference sequence). With 1 base removed from V and 4 bases from J, the gap between germline ends came to 4 bases. DNA for the CDR3: TGTGCCAGTAGTATAGCCAGCTATGGCTACACCTTC. Amino acids: CASSIASYGYTF.

The chain has TRBV2 and TRBJ2-2, with TRBD1 matching over 8 bases. Trimming removed 5 bases from V and 0 bases from J; junction bases left unmatched: 5. Germline CDR1 and CDR2: SNHLY and FYNNEI. The length of the CDR3 is 16 residues. The CDR3 is CASSLQGVANTGELFF. CDR3 DNA: TGTGCCAGCAGTCTACAGGGGGTCGCGAACACCGGGGAGCTGTTTTTT.

The chain joins TRBV29-1 to TRBJ1-1; D not certain. Germline CDR1 and CDR2: SQVTM and ANQGSEA. This CDR3 has 11 residues. CDR3 protein: CSFWSNTEAFF. The CDR3 bases are TGCAGTTTCTGGAGTAACACTGAAGCTTTCTTT.

The chain is built from TRBV28 and TRBJ1-1, with 7 bases fitting TRBD1. The CDR3 has 15 amino acids. CDR1 is MDHEN, CDR2 SYDVKM, per germline. After removal of 5 bases from V and 0 bases from J, the junction contained 6 bases not matched to a gene. The CDR3 DNA is TGTGCCAGCAGTCCAGGGGGGACGCTGAACACTGAAGCTTTCTTT. It encodes CASSPGGTLNTEAFF. Drawing the rest from reference TRBV28 and TRBJ1-1, the complete variable domain is DVKVTQSSRYLVKRTGEKVFLECVQDMDHENMFWYRQDPGLGLRLIYFSYDVKMKEKGDIPEGYSVSREKKERFSLILESASTNQTSMYLCASSPGGTLNTEAFFGQGTRLTVV.

This clone was counted once. The rearrangement joins TRBV10-1 to TRBJ2-7; D may be TRBD1 (6 bases). Trimming left V 0 bases short and J 4 bases short, with 7 bases between. Germline V gene sequence: CDR1 WNHNN, CDR2 SYGVQD (reference sequence). The CDR3 covers 13 residues. The DNA of the CDR3 is TGCGCCAGCAGTGAGTCTACAGGGTACGAGCAGTACTTC. Translated, it gives CASSESTGYEQYF.

Of note for this clone: The sample contains more than one DNA sequence encoding this CDR3. V usage is TRBV5-1 and J usage is TRBJ2-7, with no clear D. The CDR3 is 11 residues long. CDR1 and CDR2 from the germline V gene are SGHRS and YFSETQ. V was pared by 0 bases and J by 7 bases, with 5 bases between. CDR3 nucleotide sequence: TGCGCCAGCAGCTTGGGAGGTGAGCAGTACTTC. Translating gives CASSLGGEQYF.

This rearrangement joins TRBV28 to TRBJ1-1, with 7 bases matching TRBD1. This CDR3 region has 15 residues. J gave up 3 bases and V 5 bases, and 9 bases lay outside the gene matches. The germline gives CDR1 MDHEN, CDR2 SYDVKM. CDR3: CASSPLDREYTEAFF. The CDR3 region has the DNA TGTGCCAGCAGTCCCCTTGACAGGGAATACACTGAAGCTTTCTTT.

The sample holds one count of this clone. CDR3 sequence (DNA): TGTGCCAGCAGACAGGGTGGCGGCTACACCTTC. Residues: CASRQGGGYTF. The chain recombines TRBV27 with TRBJ1-2, with D tentatively TRBD1 (6 bases). Germline-derived CDR1 and CDR2 are MNHEY and SMNVEV (reference sequence). V lost 6 bases, J lost 8 bases, and 10 bases lay in between. The CDR3 spans 11 residues.

This clone came up once. The genes are TRBV18 and TRBJ2-7; 8 bases match TRBD1. This CDR3 has 15 residues. J gave up 3 bases and V 2 bases, and 6 bases lay outside the gene matches. Germline CDR1 reads KGHSH; CDR2 reads LQKENI. CDR3 nucleotides: TGTGCCAGCTCACCATCGAACAGGGGGATCTACGAGCAGTACTTC. It encodes CASSPSNRGIYEQYF.

The gene calls are TRBV3-1 (or the pseudogene TRBV3-2) and TRBJ1-3; no firm D call. CDR1 and CDR2 (germline): LGHDT, YNNKEL (reference sequence). The CDR3 is made up of 13 amino acids. The germline V and J ends were trimmed by 3 bases and 1 base, with 4 bases remaining between them. CDR3 loop: CASSHGSGNTIYF. In DNA form, the CDR3 reads TGTGCCAGCAGCCACGGGTCTGGAAACACCATATATTTT.